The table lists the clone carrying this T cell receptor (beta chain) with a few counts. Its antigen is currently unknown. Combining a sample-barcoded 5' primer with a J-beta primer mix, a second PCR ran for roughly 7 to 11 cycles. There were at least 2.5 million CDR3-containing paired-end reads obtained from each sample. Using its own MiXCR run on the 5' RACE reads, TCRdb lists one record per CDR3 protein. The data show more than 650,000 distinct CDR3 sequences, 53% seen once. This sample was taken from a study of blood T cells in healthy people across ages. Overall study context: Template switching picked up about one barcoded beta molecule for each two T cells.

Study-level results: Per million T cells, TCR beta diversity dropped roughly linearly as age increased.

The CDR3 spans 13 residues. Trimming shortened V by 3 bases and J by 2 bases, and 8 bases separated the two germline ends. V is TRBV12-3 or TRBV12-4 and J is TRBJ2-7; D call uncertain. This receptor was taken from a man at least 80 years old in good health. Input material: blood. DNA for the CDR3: TGTGCCAGCAGTTTCGTGGGCCCCTACGAGCAGTACTTC. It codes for CASSFVGPYEQYF.